This T cell receptor (beta chain) was documented in a study of cytomegalovirus exposure and HLA in healthy donors. This PCR relied on a set of 60 Vbeta primers and 13 Jbeta primers. Under the authors' procedure: A later analysis counted tens of millions of unique TCR beta chains, 9.5 million to 13 million shared. Repertoires were generated with immunoSEQ multiplex PCR, while TCRdb's copy carries only in-frame clones and drops some. V and J calls and clone size come straight from that table; D and trimming were deduced from the DNA. The sample comprises under 200,000 clones, 80% of which are singletons, and around 4.5% rests with the top ten. CDR1 and CDR2 from the germline V gene are LGHNA and YSLEER. The CDR3 spans 15 residues. The ends were cut back, 1 base at V and 1 base at J, with 10 bases in the middle. General study results and limits: When a later analysis was performed, an Asian-associated ancestry cluster reportedly had fewer N-insertions than the roughly 630-donor mean. The majority of TCR sequences were rare, yet some public TCRs appeared in many donors.

This clone was seen a few times. Its target is unknown. The rearrangement joins TRBV4-3 to TRBJ1-1; a possible D gene is TRBD1 (5 bases). The sequence came from a man younger than 40 in good health and CMV-seronegative. Sequencing was performed on PBMCs. This CDR3 is CASSQAGGKNTEAFF. The CDR3 DNA reads as TGCGCCAGCAGCCAAGCGGGGGGAAAGAACACTGAAGCTTTCTTT.